This entry lists 23 T cell receptor beta chains sequenced from one sample in a study of chemoradiotherapy in HPV16-positive cancers (dated by TCRdb to between 2021 and 2022). Library creation used the immunoSEQ multiplex PCR assay. Held by TCRdb, this immuneACCESS table contains in-frame sequences only and omits some clones. Under half of the omission traces to an unresolved V gene where checked; the cause of the rest is unknown. Present in this sample are fewer than 40,000 clones, 65% to 80% of which were seen just once. The ten largest make up about 5.5% of the sample. Material: blood, obtained from a patient who underwent chemoradiotherapy. These TCRs come from a human donor with HPV-associated anogenital cancer.

The gene calls are TRBV19 and TRBJ2-2; the D gene is possibly TRBD2 (6 bases). The V and J ends lost 1 base and 7 bases respectively, with 16 bases between them. In germline, CDR1 is LNHDA, CDR2 SQIVND (reference sequence). The CDR3 contains 16 residues. CDR3 loop: CASSIGSGTGGGELFF. The DNA for the CDR3 is TGTGCCAGTAGTATAGGGTCCGGCACCGGGGGCGGGGAGCTGTTTTTT.

The rearrangement links TRBV7-3 to TRBJ2-1; either TRBD1 or TRBD2 may fit D (5 bases each). Germline CDR1 SGHTA, CDR2 FQGTGA. This CDR3 has 14 amino acids. The ends were cut back, 5 bases at V and 8 bases at J, with 16 bases in the middle. The CDR3 region is CASSPGDPGDEQFF. In nucleotides, the CDR3 is TGTGCCAGCAGCCCCGGGGACCCAGGAGATGAGCAGTTCTTC.

This clone was observed a handful of times. The V call is TRBV19, the J call TRBJ1-1; D gene ambiguous. Trimming left V 5 bases short and J 3 bases short, with 10 bases between. Per germline, CDR1 LNHDA and CDR2 SQIVND (reference sequence). This CDR3 has 13 amino acids. For the CDR3, the DNA is TGTGCCAGTAGTCCCGGGAGGTACACTGAAGCTTTCTTT. Translating gives CASSPGRYTEAFF.

This chain connects TRBV30 to TRBJ1-5; TRBD1 aligns across 7 bases. V was pared by 3 bases and J by 6 bases, with 5 bases of the junction left unmatched. Germline CDR1 and CDR2: GTSNPN and SVGIG (reference sequence). The CDR3 spans 13 residues. The CDR3 here is CAWSRQGGQPQHF. Here the CDR3 DNA reads TGTGCCTGGAGCCGACAGGGAGGTCAGCCCCAGCATTTT.

The chain is built from TRBV6-5 and TRBJ2-7; D gene uncertain. There are 13 residues in the CDR3. Germline V gene lookup returns CDR1 MNHEY and CDR2 SVGAGI. V shed 5 bases and J shed 3 bases, with 11 bases lying between them. The CDR3 nucleotides read TGTGCCAGCAGTCGCTCTCTCCTCTACGAGCAGTACTTC. Amino acids: CASSRSLLYEQYF.

The chain couples TRBV5-5 to TRBJ2-1; 10 bases align to TRBD2. The V gene end was trimmed by 0 bases and the J gene end by 5 bases; junction bases not matched to a gene: 2. Germline V gene sequence: CDR1 SGHKS, CDR2 YYEKEE (reference sequence). This CDR3 has 15 residues. In nucleotides, the CDR3 is TGTGCCAGCAGCTTGGTTCTAGCGGGGGACAATGAGCAGTTCTTC. It encodes CASSLVLAGDNEQFF. Combining the CDR3 with reference TRBV5-5 and TRBJ2-1 gives the whole variable domain DAGVTQSPTHLIKTRGQQVTLRCSPISGHKSVSWYQQVLGQGPQFIFQYYEKEERGRGNFPDRFSARQFPNYSSELNVNALLLGDSALYLCASSLVLAGDNEQFFGPGTRLTVL.

The V gene is TRBV30, the J gene TRBJ2-5, with D possibly TRBD2 on 7 matching bases. Trimming removed 1 base from V and 5 bases from J, with 20 bases in between. Germline CDR1 reads GTSNPN; CDR2 reads SVGIG (reference sequence). The CDR3 covers 16 residues. Here the CDR3 reads CAWSGGGAGLGETQYF. The DNA of the CDR3 is TGTGCCTGGAGTGGTGGGGGGGCCGGTTTGGGGGAGACCCAGTACTTC.

This clone was seen a single time. The V gene is TRBV5-1, the J gene TRBJ1-4, with D unresolved. The germline V gene has CDR1 SGHRS and CDR2 YFSETQ. The V end lost 1 base, the J end lost 8 bases, and 18 bases lay between the germline ends. The CDR3 length is 16 residues. The CDR3 nucleotides are TGCGCCAGCAGCTTGATGGGAGGCGGCCTCGGGGAAAAACTGTTTTTT. Protein sequence: CASSLMGGGLGEKLFF.

The chain combines TRBV18 with TRBJ1-6; D gene unclear. V gave up 2 bases and J gave up 6 bases, with 5 bases separating them. This CDR3 region has 13 residues. The germline V gene has CDR1 KGHSH and CDR2 LQKENI. The CDR3 DNA reads as TGTGCCAGCTCACCAGGGGTTAATTCACCCCTCCACTTT. Translation: CASSPGVNSPLHF.

J is TRBJ2-1 and V is TRBV6-1; D is possibly TRBD2 (7 bases). Germline CDR1 and CDR2: MNHNS and SASEGT. The V end was cut by 8 bases, the J end by 2 bases, with 13 bases between. This CDR3 has 14 amino acids. CDR3 sequence reads: CASQEGGTYNEQFF. The CDR3, as DNA: TGTGCCAGCCAGGAGGGGGGGACCTACAATGAGCAGTTCTTC.

The CDR3 DNA is TGCGCCAGCAGCTTGGGAGGGTCGAAGCTGGCTGAAGCTTTCTTT. As protein: CASSLGGSKLAEAFF. This rearrangement joins TRBV5-1 to TRBJ1-1; D gene uncertain. The CDR3 is made up of 15 amino acids. The V end was cut by 0 bases, the J end by 6 bases, with 15 bases between. Germline CDR1 reads SGHRS; CDR2 reads YFSETQ.

J is TRBJ1-2 and V is TRBV14; D is unresolved. Per the germline V gene, CDR1 is SGHDN and CDR2 is FVKESK. The CDR3 extends over 14 amino acids. V lost 0 bases to trimming and J lost 7 bases, with 12 bases between them. CDR3 in amino acids: CASSQDLAWGGYTF. CDR3 nucleotide sequence: TGTGCCAGCAGCCAAGATCTGGCCTGGGGTGGCTACACCTTC.

V gene TRBV7-6 combines with J gene TRBJ2-7; perhaps TRBD1 as D (6 bases). The length of the CDR3 is 15 residues. V was pared by 1 base and J by 0 bases, with 10 bases between. Germline CDR1 is SGHVS and CDR2 is FNYEAQ. In nucleotides, the CDR3 is TGTGCCAGCAGCTTAGTTGGGACATCCTCCTACGAGCAGTACTTC. Amino acid sequence: CASSLVGTSSYEQYF.

This clone showed up just once. The V gene is TRBV9, the J gene TRBJ2-2, with D possibly being TRBD2 (5 bases). Germline loops: CDR1 SGDLS, CDR2 YYNGEE. Trimming cost V 0 bases and J 4 bases, with 16 bases left between them. The CDR3 consists of 17 residues. The CDR3 DNA sequence: TGTGCCAGCAGCGTAGTCCCCGAGGCGGCGGGCACCGGGGAGCTGTTTTTT. Its protein product is CASSVVPEAAGTGELFF.

This chain links TRBV7-2 with TRBJ2-5, with a weak D call TRBD1 (5 bases). The CDR3 covers 13 residues. The germline gives CDR1 SGHTA, CDR2 FQGNSA. The V end lost 5 bases, the J end lost 5 bases, and 12 bases lay between the germline ends. The CDR3 nucleotides read TGTGCCAGCAGCCAAGACAGATCGGAGACCCAGTACTTC. This encodes CASSQDRSETQYF.

This sequence joins TRBV5-8 and TRBJ1-5; possible D gene TRBD1, 5 bases. CDR1 SGHTS and CDR2 YDEGEE come from the germline V gene. Trimming stripped 2 bases from V and 7 bases from J, with 13 bases between. The CDR3 sequence is 14 residues long. The DNA for the CDR3 is TGTGCCAGCAGCTTCCGCAGGGCTGTACAGCCCCAGCATTTT. Translating it yields CASSFRRAVQPQHF.

In its sample, this clone was seen once. The V gene is TRBV10-1, the J gene TRBJ1-6; 7 bases map to TRBD1. Germline V gene data show CDR1 as WNHNN and CDR2 as SYGVQD (reference sequence). The V gene end was trimmed by 4 bases and the J gene end by 5 bases; junction bases not matched to a gene: 5. This CDR3 comprises 15 residues. The CDR3 DNA reads TGCGCCAGCAGTGCGGGGACAGCCGATAATTCACCCCTCCACTTT. Translation gives CASSAGTADNSPLHF.

V and J are TRBV5-6 and TRBJ2-7, with a weak D call TRBD1 (6 bases). Trimming pared 6 bases from V and 5 bases from J, leaving 12 bases between. Germline assignment: CDR1 SGHDT and CDR2 YYEEEE. This CDR3 comprises 12 residues. The CDR3: CASTRRGNEQYF. Here the CDR3 DNA reads TGTGCCAGCACCCGAAGGGGGAACGAGCAGTACTTC.

J is TRBJ2-3 and V is TRBV6-5; TRBD2 matches at 12 bases. V shed 6 bases, J shed 4 bases, and the junction held 5 bases outside the gene matches. Per the germline V gene, CDR1 is MNHEY and CDR2 is SVGAGI. The CDR3 runs to 15 residues. CDR3 sequence: CASRILAGGPDTQYF. CDR3 nucleotides: TGTGCCAGCAGAATTCTAGCGGGGGGGCCAGATACGCAGTATTTT.

This chain links TRBV27 with TRBJ2-7; 7 bases agree with TRBD2. Germline CDR1 is MNHEY and CDR2 is SMNVEV (reference sequence). The CDR3 runs 14 residues. V was pared by 6 bases and J by 4 bases, with 9 bases of the junction left unmatched. In nucleotides, the CDR3 is TGTGCCAGCAGCGGGGCGGGGGTTATTTACGAGCAGTACTTC. It encodes CASSGAGVIYEQYF.

This clone was observed a few times. The chain employs TRBV28 and TRBJ1-2, with TRBD1 identical over 12 bases. V shed 5 bases, J shed 8 bases, and the junction held 6 bases outside the gene matches. CDR3 length: 14 amino acids. CDR1 MDHEN and CDR2 SYDVKM come from the germline V gene. CDR3 in amino acids: CASSTAGTGGGYTF. The CDR3, as DNA: TGTGCCAGCAGTACCGCCGGGACAGGGGGCGGCTACACCTTC.

The chain combines TRBV18 with TRBJ1-4; no definite D call. Trimming left V 2 bases short and J 3 bases short, with 7 bases between. Germline CDR1 KGHSH, CDR2 LQKENI. The CDR3 consists of 14 residues. The CDR3 is CASSPDISNEKLFF. The CDR3 bases are TGTGCCAGCTCACCAGATATCTCTAATGAAAAACTGTTTTTT. Looking up the rest from reference TRBV18 and TRBJ1-4 gives the full variable domain: NAGVMQNPRHLVRRRGQEARLRCSPMKGHSHVYWYRQLPEEGLKFMVYLQKENIIDESGMPKERFSAEFPKEGPSILRIQQVVRGDSAAYFCASSPDISNEKLFFGSGTQLSVL.

V and J are TRBV11-3 and TRBJ2-3; 9 bases agree with TRBD2. CDR1 and CDR2 (germline): SGHNT, YENEEA. This CDR3 is built from 15 residues. Trimming removed 5 bases from V and 1 base from J; junction bases left unmatched: 4. CDR3 DNA: TGTGCCAGCAGCGCCCGGACTAGCGGCACAGATACGCAGTATTTT. Its translation: CASSARTSGTDTQYF.